This TCR beta chain was recovered during a study of blood T cell repertoires in COVID-19. Profiled with immunoSEQ multiplex PCR; TCRdb holds only in-frame clones, not every one. This sample yields just under 250,000 clones, of which 85% to 90% are seen a single time; 3.5% to 5% belongs to the top ten. Sequencing was carried out using PBMCs or T cells enriched from blood (not recorded which). This receptor was obtained from a woman under 40 who had recovered from COVID-19.

The CDR3 here is CASSLGLSGELFF. CDR3 sequence (DNA): TGTGCCAGCAGTTTAGGGCTATCCGGGGAGCTGTTTTTT. The chain carries TRBV28 and TRBJ2-2; D gene unclear. The V and J ends lost 2 bases and 6 bases respectively, with 7 bases between them. Germline-derived CDR1 and CDR2 are MDHEN and SYDVKM. The CDR3 consists of 13 residues.